Following are 5 T cell receptor beta chains from one sample sequenced in a study of metastatic and nonmetastatic thyroid tumors. Among the patients, none had received any treatment before thyroid surgery. TCRdb ran MiXCR on the PCR reads. The table lists 30,000 to 40,000 clones, about 32% of them singletons. Source material: tumor tissue. Receptors originate from a female donor with papillary thyroid cancer or a benign thyroid nodule (not recorded which). Some clones in this sample may be carry-over from other donors' samples.

In the case of this clone: Sequence at one end of the junction differs from germline and may be a read error. The CDR3 coding sequence is TGCGCCAGCAGACTAGGGAACACCGGGGAGCTGTTTTTT. Amino acids: CASRLGNTGELFF. The V gene is TRBV6-9, the J gene TRBJ2-2; D might be TRBD2 (6 bases). This CDR3 region has 13 residues. Germline CDR1 reads MNHGY; CDR2 reads SVAAGI.

In this sample, this clone turned up many times. The chain couples TRBV27 to TRBJ2-7; either TRBD1 or TRBD2 may fit D (5 bases each). There are 13 residues in the CDR3. Deletions cut 3 bases from V and 7 bases from J, with 13 bases between. Germline V gene data show CDR1 as MNHEY and CDR2 as SMNVEV (reference sequence). CDR3 loop: CASSFGTGREQYF. In DNA form, the CDR3 reads TGTGCCAGCAGTTTTGGGACGGGACGAGAGCAGTACTTC.

The J gene is TRBJ2-1, the V gene TRBV14, with 8 bases fitting TRBD2. V lost 5 bases to trimming and J lost 7 bases; unmatched junction nucleotides: 7. This CDR3 comprises 14 residues. Germline V gene lookup returns CDR1 SGHDN and CDR2 FVKESK. Written as DNA, the CDR3 is TGTGCCAGCAGCTCGGGGGGGTCCTGGAATGAGCAGTTCTTC. This gives the protein CASSSGGSWNEQFF.

The chain carries TRBV6-1 and TRBJ1-2; no clear D. Germline assignment: CDR1 MNHNS and CDR2 SASEGT. The CDR3 covers 15 residues. V lost 2 bases, J lost 0 bases, and 10 bases lay in between. This CDR3 is CASSELYSPNYGYTF. The CDR3 nucleotides are TGTGCCAGCAGTGAATTGTACAGCCCTAACTATGGCTACACCTTC.

This clone has only one observation. The V gene is TRBV11-2, the J gene TRBJ2-1; 12 bases line up with TRBD1. Germline CDR1 is SGHAT and CDR2 is FQNNGV. V shed 4 bases and J 7 bases; nucleotides not matched to a gene: 5. The CDR3 sequence is 15 residues long. The CDR3 is CASSSGQGALNEQFF. The CDR3 DNA sequence: TGTGCCAGCAGCTCGGGACAGGGGGCGCTAAATGAGCAGTTCTTC.